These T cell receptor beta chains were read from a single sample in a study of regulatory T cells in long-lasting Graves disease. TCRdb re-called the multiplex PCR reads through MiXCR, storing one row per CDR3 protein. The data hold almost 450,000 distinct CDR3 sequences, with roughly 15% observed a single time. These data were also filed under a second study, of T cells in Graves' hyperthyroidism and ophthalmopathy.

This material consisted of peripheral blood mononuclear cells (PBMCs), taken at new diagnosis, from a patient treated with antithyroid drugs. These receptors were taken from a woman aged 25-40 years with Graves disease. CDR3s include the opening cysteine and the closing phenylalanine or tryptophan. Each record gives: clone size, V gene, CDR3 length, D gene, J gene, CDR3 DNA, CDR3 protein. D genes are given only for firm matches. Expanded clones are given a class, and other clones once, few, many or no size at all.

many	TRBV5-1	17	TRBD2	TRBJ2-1	TGCGCCAGCAGCATTCTGTCTAGCGGGAACTCCTACAATGAGCAGTTCTTC	CASSILSSGNSYNEQFF
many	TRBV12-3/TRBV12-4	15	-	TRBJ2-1	TGTGCCAGCAGTTTATTGTGGGAGCCACACAATGAGCAGTTCTTC	CASSLLWEPHNEQFF
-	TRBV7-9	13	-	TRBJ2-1	TGTGCCAGCAGCGCCGACAGTAATTATGAGCAGTTCTTC	CASSADSNYEQFF
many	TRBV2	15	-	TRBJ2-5	TGTGCCAGCAGTGAAAGTCTGGGAAGCCAAGAGACCCAGTACTTC	CASSESLGSQETQYF
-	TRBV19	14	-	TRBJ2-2	TGTGCCAGTAGTATTGAACTAGTGGCCGGGGAGCTGTTTTTT	CASSIELVAGELFF
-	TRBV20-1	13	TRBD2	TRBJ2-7	TGCAGCGCCCCTGGGACTAGCGAGTACGAGCAGTACTTC	CSAPGTSEYEQYF
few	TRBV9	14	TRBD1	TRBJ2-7	TGTGCCAGCAGCGAGGGACAGGGGTTTTACGAGCAGTACTTC	CASSEGQGFYEQYF
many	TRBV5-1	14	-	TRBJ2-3	TGCGCCAGCAGATCAGGTACTAGCACAGATACGCAGTATTTT	CASRSGTSTDTQYF
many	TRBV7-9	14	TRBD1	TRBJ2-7	TGTGCCAGCAGCTCTAGACAGGGCGGCTACGAGCAGTACTTC	CASSSRQGGYEQYF
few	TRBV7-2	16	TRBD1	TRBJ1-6	TGTGCCAGCAGCTTCGGTACCGCAGGGGGGGATTCACCCCTCCACTTT	CASSFGTAGGDSPLHF
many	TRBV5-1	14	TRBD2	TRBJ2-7	TGCGCCAGCTCCGAACCAGCGGGAAGTGGGGAGCAGTACTTC	CASSEPAGSGEQYF
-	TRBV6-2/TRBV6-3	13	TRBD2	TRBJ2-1	TGTGCCAGCGGTGGGGGGGTTGGGAATGAGCAGTTCTTC	CASGGGVGNEQFF
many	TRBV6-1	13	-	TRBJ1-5	TGTGCCAGTTCCTTGCCACCTTATCAGCCCCAGCATTTT	CASSLPPYQPQHF
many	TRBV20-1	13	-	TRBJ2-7	TGCAGTGCCCAGAGGCAGGGCGGGTACGAGCAGTACTTC	CSAQRQGGYEQYF
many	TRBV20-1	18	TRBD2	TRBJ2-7	TGCAGTGCTAGACTCCTAGCGGGAGGGTCCCCAACCTCCTACGAGCAGTACTTC	CSARLLAGGSPTSYEQYF
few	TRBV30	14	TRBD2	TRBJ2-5	TGTGCCTTGGAGCCTCGCGGGAGAAGAGAGACCCAGTACTTC	CALEPRGRRETQYF
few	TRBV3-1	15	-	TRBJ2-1	TGTGCCAGCAGCCAAGAGGTGGGAGTAAGCAATGAGCAGTTCTTC	CASSQEVGVSNEQFF
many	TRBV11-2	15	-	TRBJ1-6	TGTGCCAGCAGCGGGGGCCGGGCCCATAATTCACCCCTCCACTTT	CASSGGRAHNSPLHF
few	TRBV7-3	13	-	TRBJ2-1	TGTGCCAGCAGCTCCATACAGGGAGGCGAGCAGTTCTTC	CASSSIQGGEQFF
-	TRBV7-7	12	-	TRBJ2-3	TGTGCAATCGAAAGAGACGGGGGTACGCAGTATTTT	CAIERDGGTQYF
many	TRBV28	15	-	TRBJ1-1	TGTGCCGCCAGGGGAAGTTTCGGGGTGAACACTGAAGCTTTCTTT	CAARGSFGVNTEAFF
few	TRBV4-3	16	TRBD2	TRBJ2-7	TGCGCCAGCAGTCGTGGACTAGCGGGAGAGACCTACGAGCAGTACTTC	CASSRGLAGETYEQYF
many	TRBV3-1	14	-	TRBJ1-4	TGTGCCAGCAGCCAAGAAATGGGGAATGAAAAACTGTTTTTT	CASSQEMGNEKLFF
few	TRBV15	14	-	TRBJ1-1	TGTGCCACCAGCAGAACCACAGGGAACACTGAAGCTTTCTTT	CATSRTTGNTEAFF
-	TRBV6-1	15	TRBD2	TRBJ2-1	TGTGCCAGCAGAACCCTAGCGGGGGGGTACAATGAGCAGTTCTTC	CASRTLAGGYNEQFF
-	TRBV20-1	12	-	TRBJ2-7	TGCAGTGCTAGCGACAACTCCTACGAGCAGTACTTC	CSASDNSYEQYF
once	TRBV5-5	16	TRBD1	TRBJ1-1	TGTGCCAGCAGCGGAACAGGGGGCTCTTTGGGCACTGAAGCTTTCTTT	CASSGTGGSLGTEAFF
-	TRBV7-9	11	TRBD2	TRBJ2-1	TGTGCCAGCAGCGGGACTAGCGTTTTATTCTTC	CASSGTSVLFF
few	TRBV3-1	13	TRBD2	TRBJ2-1	TGTGCCAGCAGCCTCGGACTAGCGGGAACTCAGTTCTTC	CASSLGLAGTQFF
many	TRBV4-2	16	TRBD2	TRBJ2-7	TGTGCCAGCAGCCAAGATGGGACTAGCGGAAACTACGAGCAGTACTTC	CASSQDGTSGNYEQYF
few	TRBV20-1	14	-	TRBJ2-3	TGCAGTGCTAGAGATCCCCGTAGCACAGATACGCAGTATTTT	CSARDPRSTDTQYF
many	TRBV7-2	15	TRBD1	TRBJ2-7	TGTGCCAGCAGCTATGGGACAGGGGGTCCCTACGAGCAGTACTTC	CASSYGTGGPYEQYF
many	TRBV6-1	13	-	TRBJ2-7	TGTGCCAGCAGGACTCCACTAGCTCTCGAGCAGTACTTC	CASRTPLALEQYF
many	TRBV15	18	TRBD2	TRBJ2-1	TGTGCCACCAGCAGTCCCACCGGGTGGAGCGGGAGCAGGTATGAGCAGTTCTTC	CATSSPTGWSGSRYEQFF
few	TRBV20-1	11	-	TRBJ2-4	TGCAGCGCCGGGAAGACAAACATTCAGTACTTC	CSAGKTNIQYF
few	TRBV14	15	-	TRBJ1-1	TGTGCCAGCAGCACTAGGACGGCCATGAACACTGAAGCTTTCTTT	CASSTRTAMNTEAFF
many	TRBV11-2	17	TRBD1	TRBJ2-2	TGTGCCAGCAGCTTAGAGAACAGGGGGCCGAACACCGGGGAGCTGTTTTTT	CASSLENRGPNTGELFF
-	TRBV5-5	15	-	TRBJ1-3	TGTGCCAGCAGCTTGAGGGGACTCTCTGGAAACACCATATATTTT	CASSLRGLSGNTIYF
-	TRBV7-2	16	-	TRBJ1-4	TGTGCCAGCAGCCCGGATCCGTGGTCGGGCTTAGAAAAACTGTTTTTT	CASSPDPWSGLEKLFF
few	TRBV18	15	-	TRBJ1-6	TGTGCCAGCTCAACCAACAGGGAGTTGGATCGGTCCCTCCACTTT	CASSTNRELDRSLHF
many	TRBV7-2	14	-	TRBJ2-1	TGTGCCAGCAGCTTAAAGGGGCTAGCTGGGGAGCAGTTCTTC	CASSLKGLAGEQFF
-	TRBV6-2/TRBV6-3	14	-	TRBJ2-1	TGTGCCAGCAGTTATCCGGAAGCCTACAATGAGCAGTTCTTC	CASSYPEAYNEQFF
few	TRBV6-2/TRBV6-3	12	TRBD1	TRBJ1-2	TGTGCCAGCAGTGGACAGGTGATCCGCTACACCTTC	CASSGQVIRYTF
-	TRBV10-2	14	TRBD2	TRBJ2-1	TGCGCCACCCGAGGGACTAGCGGCCACAATGAGCAGTTCTTC	CATRGTSGHNEQFF
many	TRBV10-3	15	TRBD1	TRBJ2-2	TGTGCCATCAGATGGGACAGGGCGGTTGGCGGGGAGCTGTTTTTT	CAIRWDRAVGGELFF
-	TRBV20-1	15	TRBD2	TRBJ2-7	TGCAGTGCTAGAGATCCCCTAGCGGGAGCAGGAGAGCAGTACTTC	CSARDPLAGAGEQYF
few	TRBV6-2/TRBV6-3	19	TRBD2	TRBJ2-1	TGTGCCAGCTCCCCGCGGTCGACTAGCGGGAGAAGCTCCTACAATGAGCAGTTCTTC	CASSPRSTSGRSSYNEQFF
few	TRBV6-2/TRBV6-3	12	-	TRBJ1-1	TGTGCCAGCAGTGTCATGAACACTGAAGCTTTCTTT	CASSVMNTEAFF
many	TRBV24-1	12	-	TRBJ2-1	TGTGCCACCAGTGATTTGAGCGATGAGCAGTTCTTC	CATSDLSDEQFF
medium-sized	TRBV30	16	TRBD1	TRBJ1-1	TGTGCCTGGAGTAGGAGGGGGCGCGGTAGTAACACTGAAGCTTTCTTT	CAWSRRGRGSNTEAFF
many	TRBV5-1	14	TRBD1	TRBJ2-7	TGCGCCAGCAGCTTGGGGGACAGGCGGGACGAGCAGTACTTC	CASSLGDRRDEQYF
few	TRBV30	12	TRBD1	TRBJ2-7	TGTGCCGGCGCCAGGGGGACCTACGAGCAGTACTTC	CAGARGTYEQYF
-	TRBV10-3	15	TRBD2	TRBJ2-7	TGTGCCATCAGTGAGTCGGGGACTAAAGCCTACGAGCAGTACTTC	CAISESGTKAYEQYF
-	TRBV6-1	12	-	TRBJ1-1	TGTGCCAGCAGGGCAGGGGTCACTGAAGCTTTCTTT	CASRAGVTEAFF
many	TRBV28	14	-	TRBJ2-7	TGTGCCAGCACCTACAGGGTGACTTCCTACGAGCAGTACTTC	CASTYRVTSYEQYF
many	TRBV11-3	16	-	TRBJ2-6	TGTGCCAGCAGCTCGTCAGAAGGTTATGGGGCCAACGTCCTGACTTTC	CASSSSEGYGANVLTF
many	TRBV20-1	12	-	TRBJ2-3	TGCAGTGAGAATCTCCTCAGGGATACGCAGTATTTT	CSENLLRDTQYF